The 23 T cell receptor beta chains reported below all come from one sample, sequenced in a study of monozygotic twins with inflammatory bowel disease. TCRdb re-called the 5' RACE reads; one entry per CDR3 protein, DNA not given. This sample's clone table lists hundreds of thousands of distinct CDR3 sequences. The sample comprised blood. These receptors were collected from a human donor with ulcerative colitis or Crohn's disease, or a healthy co-twin of an affected twin (not recorded which).

The rearrangement joins TRBV7-2 to TRBJ1-1; TCRdb reports TRBD1, a call that lacks DNA to check it against. Germline CDR1 reads SGHTA; CDR2 reads FQGNSA. This CDR3 comprises 16 residues. CDR3 in amino acids: CASRKLAGQGHTEAFF.

The genes are TRBV30 and TRBJ2-2; TCRdb selects TRBD1, and the lack of DNA leaves this call unchecked. Per germline, CDR1 GTSNPN and CDR2 SVGIG (reference sequence). The CDR3 extends over 13 amino acids. The CDR3 region is CAWSAGVTGELFF.

This rearrangement joins TRBV6-2 or TRBV6-3 to TRBJ1-5; the D call of TRBD1 rests on TCRdb alone, since no DNA is present to check it. The CDR3 totals 14 residues. Per the germline V gene, CDR1 is MNHEY and CDR2 is SVGEGT. The CDR3 here is CASSYGGAHQPQHF.

This sequence joins TRBV4-3 and TRBJ1-2. CDR3 size: 15 residues. Germline loops: CDR1 LGHNA, CDR2 YSLEER. The CDR3 here is CASSQGVGQTYGYTF.

The chain has TRBV9 and TRBJ2-5; absent DNA, TCRdb's TRBD1 call cannot be checked. The CDR3 extends over 14 amino acids. Germline-derived CDR1 and CDR2 are SGDLS and YYNGEE. CDR3 protein: CASSVGGIGETQYF.

The chain combines TRBV20-1 with TRBJ2-5; lacking DNA, the TRBD2 call made by TCRdb goes unchecked. Germline lookup yields CDR1 DFQATT and CDR2 SNEGSKA (reference sequence). The CDR3 has 15 residues. The CDR3 protein is CSARVGSGTWETQYF.

This sequence joins TRBV6-2 or TRBV6-3 and TRBJ2-7. Looked up from germline, CDR1 is MNHEY and CDR2 is SVGEGT. This CDR3 has 14 residues. The chain's CDR3 is CASSYLATASEQYF.

V and J are TRBV24-1 and TRBJ2-5; without DNA, the TCRdb call of TRBD1 cannot be checked. The CDR3 runs 13 residues. Germline V lookup: CDR1 KGHDR, CDR2 SFDVKD. CDR3 region: CATSDFTLETQYF.

The chain couples TRBV20-1 to TRBJ2-1; absent DNA, TCRdb's TRBD2 call cannot be checked. The CDR3 consists of 17 residues. Germline V gene data show CDR1 as DFQATT and CDR2 as SNEGSKA (reference sequence). The CDR3 spells CSALKKTSASSYNEQFF.

This rearrangement joins TRBV9 to TRBJ2-1. The CDR3 is 14 residues long. The V gene's germline CDR1 is SGDLS and CDR2 YYNGEE. CDR3 protein: CASSVSSHDNEQFF.

This rearrangement joins TRBV20-1 to TRBJ2-1; the TRBD2 assignment by TCRdb is unverifiable without DNA. CDR3 length: 18 amino acids. CDR1 is DFQATT, CDR2 SNEGSKA, per germline (reference sequence). CDR3: CSARDSGLTSGGANEQFF.

The gene calls are TRBV5-1 and TRBJ2-3; TCRdb calls TRBD1, which cannot be checked without DNA. There are 16 residues in the CDR3. The germline CDR1 and CDR2 sequences are SGHRS and YFSETQ. The CDR3 reads CASSGPGTSVRGTQYF.

This chain joins TRBV20-1 and TRBJ1-1; TCRdb gives TRBD1 as the D gene, but with no DNA this cannot be confirmed. Germline-derived CDR1 and CDR2 are DFQATT and SNEGSKA (reference sequence). The CDR3 extends over 13 amino acids. This CDR3 reads CSAQPGGSHEAFF.

This rearrangement joins TRBV10-3 to TRBJ1-2. The CDR3 sequence is 13 residues long. CDR1 and CDR2 (germline): ENHRY, SYGVKD. This CDR3 is CAISEAGPDGYTF.

The V gene is TRBV5-1, the J gene TRBJ2-2; TCRdb returns TRBD1, unconfirmable since there is no DNA. CDR3 size: 16 residues. The germline V gene encodes CDR1 SGHRS and CDR2 YFSETQ. CDR3 sequence: CASSLVRGSATGELFF. Full variable domain (outside the CDR3, taken from reference TRBV5-1 and TRBJ2-2): KAGVTQTPRYLIKTRGQQVTLSCSPISGHRSVSWYQQTPGQGLQFLFEYFSETQRNKGNFPGRFSGRQFSNSRSEMNVSTLELGDSALYLCASSLVRGSATGELFFGEGSRLTVL.

The V call is TRBV3-1, the J call TRBJ1-1; TCRdb's D gene call, TRBD1, goes unchecked for lack of DNA. Germline values: CDR1 LGHDT, CDR2 YNNKEL (reference sequence). This CDR3 spans 14 amino acids. The CDR3 loop reads CASSQDTGRTEAFF.

J is TRBJ1-2 and V is TRBV6-5. CDR3 length: 14 amino acids. The germline V gene has CDR1 MNHEY and CDR2 SVGAGI. The CDR3 is CASSYLRTNYGYTF.

The rearrangement joins TRBV2 to TRBJ2-2; the D call from TCRdb, TRBD1, cannot be confirmed without DNA. There are 13 residues in the CDR3. Germline V lookup: CDR1 SNHLY, CDR2 FYNNEI. The CDR3 spells CASSVAGAGELFF.

The genes are TRBV7-2 and TRBJ1-2. Germline values: CDR1 SGHTA, CDR2 FQGNSA. The CDR3 consists of 14 residues. CDR3 sequence: CASSLGLANYGYTF. Based on the CDR3 plus reference TRBV7-2 and TRBJ1-2, the full variable domain is GAGVSQSPSNKVTEKGKDVELRCDPISGHTALYWYRQSLGQGLEFLIYFQGNSAPDKSGLPSDRFSAERTGGSVSTLTIQRTQQEDSAVYLCASSLGLANYGYTFGSGTRLTVV.

The genes are TRBV14 and TRBJ2-7; the D call of TRBD1 rests on TCRdb alone, since no DNA is present to check it. This CDR3 contains 15 residues. Germline lookup yields CDR1 SGHDN and CDR2 FVKESK. CDR3 protein: CASSQDEGGFYEQYF.

The gene calls are TRBV4-1 and TRBJ2-7; TCRdb lists TRBD2, though no DNA is available to test this call. CDR1 MGHRA and CDR2 YSYEKL come from the germline V gene. This CDR3 is 16 amino acids long. The CDR3 here is CASSQGGGGLLYEQYF.

The genes are TRBV7-2 and TRBJ2-3; the TCRdb D gene call, TRBD1, has no DNA to confirm it. This CDR3 contains 12 residues. Germline V gene data show CDR1 as SGHTA and CDR2 as FQGNSA. CDR3 residues: CASSPSGRSQYF.

The chain is built from TRBV5-1 and TRBJ2-1; there is no DNA to check the TCRdb D call of TRBD2. Germline V gene data show CDR1 as SGHRS and CDR2 as YFSETQ. The CDR3 loop spans 13 amino acids. The CDR3 reads CASSFGAGDEQFF.